The present T cell receptor (beta chain) was sequenced within a study of blood T cell repertoires in COVID-19. About the research overall: Acute-phase and convalescent COVID-19 samples originated in the United States, Italy and Spain.

Using immunoSEQ multiplex PCR, the repertoire was profiled, and TCRdb retains in-frame clones only, with some absent. The table has around 190,000 clones, 88% seen once. Recruited during active infection, patients (from Seattle) were subsequently followed longitudinally. Specimen: peripheral blood. The TCR sequence derives from a man aged 50 to 59 with COVID-19, enrolled during active disease.

CDR3 in DNA: TGTGCCAGCAGTTTATTTGGGCAGGGCACAGATACGCAGTATTTT. It specifies CASSLFGQGTDTQYF. V and J are TRBV27 and TRBJ2-3; D ambiguous. The CDR3 has 15 amino acids. The germline gives CDR1 MNHEY, CDR2 SMNVEV (reference sequence). Deletions cut 1 base from V and 1 base from J, with 9 bases between.